The 2 T cell receptor beta chains below were found in one sample sequenced in a study of blood T cells in healthy people across ages. Sample-barcoded 5' priming and a J-beta primer mix drove a second PCR of roughly 6 to 12 cycles. TCRdb passed the 5' RACE reads through MiXCR, listing each CDR3 protein once. This table holds 780,000 or so distinct CDR3 sequences, roughly 25% found once. The data also belong to a second study, concerning T cells of mothers and their children.

Sequencing input: blood. The receptors here all came from a boy aged 10-17 years in good health.

The V call is TRBV5-8, the J call TRBJ1-5, with D possibly being TRBD1 (5 bases). The CDR3 totals 16 residues. V lost 4 bases to trimming and J lost 6 bases, with 20 bases between them. The germline CDR1 and CDR2 sequences are SGHTS and YDEGEE. CDR3 DNA: TGTGCCAGCAGCCAAACAGGTCAAGGGGCGGGTCAGCCCCAGCATTTT. Residues: CASSQTGQGAGQPQHF.

This clonotype appeared a few times. The chain carries TRBV12-3 or TRBV12-4 and TRBJ2-5, with D maybe TRBD2 (7 bases). The tail of the sequence fits TRBJ2-1 better, so the J call may be wrong. This CDR3 region has 16 residues. The CDR3 here is CASHQGGGASYNEQFF. CDR3 DNA: TGTGCCAGCCATCAGGGCGGGGGCGCGTCCTACAATGAGCAGTTCTTC.